The T cell receptor (beta chain) under discussion was sequenced for a study of regulatory T cells in long-lasting Graves disease (dated by TCRdb to the early 2020s). With respect to the entire study: In the newly diagnosed Graves' disease group, patients had been taking antithyroid drugs for less than 3 months. The study was conducted in China and was registered as a clinical trial. A total of about 35 samples underwent TCR sequencing: about 13 from persistent and approximately 20 from newly diagnosed Graves' disease patients. Peripheral blood TCR sequencing and RNA sequencing compared persistent Graves' disease patients with newly diagnosed Graves' disease patients. Results and caveats for the whole study, not just this receptor: Persistent Graves' disease patients showed lower TCR Shannon entropy and fewer highly expanded clones than newly diagnosed patients, suggesting clonal expansion. Sequencing and analysis were restricted to the TCR beta chain. Persistent patients shared more public clonotypes among themselves (around 3,000) than newly diagnosed patients did (approximately 970). The small sample size was acknowledged by the authors as a limitation that may reduce accuracy. The study examined only peripheral blood because the primary lesion, thyroid tissue, could not be accessed. TRBV28, TRBJ1-2 and TRBJ2-5 were preferentially used in persistent disease, while TRBV20-1 and TRBJ2-1 were favored in newly diagnosed disease.

CDR1 SNHLY and CDR2 FYNNEI were looked up in the germline V gene. Inclusive of the bounding cysteine and phenylalanine, the CDR3 is 15 residues long. Just CDR3 DNA is preserved here, 45 bases in frame from base 1. V has 4 bases trimmed and J has 6 bases trimmed; junction bases matching no gene number 5. Read against the paper, the sample's time point label means: newly diagnosed GD, antithyroid drugs for less than 3 months. For both TCR sequencing and RNA sequencing, RNA was extracted from PBMCs in TRIzol. The diagnosis of Graves' disease followed American Thyroid Association guidelines. The patients came from an endocrinology department in Xi'an, China. Each patient gave about 10 milliliters of peripheral blood, collected in an EDTA anticoagulant tube. Ficoll Paque Plus density gradient separation was used to isolate PBMCs, and no further T cell sorting was done. RNA quality was checked with an Agilent 2100 Bioanalyzer and agarose gel, and concentration with a NanoDrop 2000.

Library preparation used multiplex PCR. Instrument on record: Illumina HiSeq 4000. TCR beta libraries were built with iRepertoire HTBI primers and Arm-PCR amplification of CDR3 regions. Gel purification was performed on PCR products prior to sequencing. In the authors' own workflow: Across samples, around 62 TRBV and 15 or so TRBJ segments were identified and used for gene usage analysis of CDR3 amino acid clonotypes. COPE and FqMerger were used to merge the filtered high-quality paired reads into contigs. Contigs were aligned with BLAST to IMGT TRBV, TRBD and TRBJ reference genes, and CDR3 was defined per IMGT. Any clonotype with a frequency above 0.1% was classified as a highly expanded clone. Shannon entropy was used to measure repertoire diversity, and the Gini coefficient was used to measure V-J evenness. A clonotype found in more than one individual was treated as public. TCRdb itself trimmed the public reads at Q25 with fastp, ran MiXCR and retained productive beta chains. Rows merge per CDR3 protein into single entries with the most common DNA and genes. TCRdb, not the original authors, processed these V and J calls. In this sample the table shows 400,000 to 500,000 distinct CDR3 sequences, 16% of which occur a single time. The ten largest clones take up less than 30% of the sample.

A note on this clonotype: It has no known antigen specificity. Base qualities are not at hand, and no much larger clone is one base apart.

The sample also formed part of further work on T cells in Graves' hyperthyroidism and ophthalmopathy. Looking at the second paper: Graves' hyperthyroidism was defined as stable when no progression to ophthalmopathy occurred over 18 months of follow-up. Hyperthyroidism patients were newly diagnosed, with disease duration under 2 months, and aged 18 to 65 years. Patients with uncontrolled infections, other autoimmune diseases, pregnancy or lactation were excluded. Diagnoses were established on the basis of clinical symptoms, serum thyroxine and TRAb, thyroid ultrasound, and orbital computed tomography. A first-round RT-PCR of the TCR CDR3 used the HTBI primer set with the Qiagen OneStep RT-PCR kit. Most expanded thyroid clonotypes (frequency above 0.001) were also found in blood, which suggests that blood repertoires may mirror thyroid immune responses. A 13 V-J signature model separated ophthalmopathy from stable hyperthyroidism, with over 85% sensitivity and about 81% specificity in cross-validation and 80%/75% in testing. In validation, the model predicted progression to ophthalmopathy a median of about 6.8 months before onset, with roughly 71% sensitivity and roughly 77% specificity. TCR V-J signatures able to tell the groups apart were searched for in a discovery cohort of some 97 patients, of whom approximately 40 had Graves' ophthalmopathy and 57 had stable Graves' hyperthyroidism. Prospective prediction of ophthalmopathy was tested in an independent validation cohort consisting of roughly 20 hyperthyroidism patients and over 15 patients who later progressed to ophthalmopathy. The roughly 100 discovery patients were randomly divided into training and test sets at a 7:3 ratio. In addition, the study compared T-cell repertoires in thyroid tissue and in blood from roughly six Graves' hyperthyroidism patients. After sampling, hyperthyroidism patients received methimazole starting at 30 mg daily, and ophthalmopathy patients received high-dose intravenous methylprednisolone. The libraries were constructed in a second round of multiplex PCR and then size-selected and purified. Libraries were sequenced paired-end with 100 bp reads on an Illumina HiSeq2000. Raw data were processed with SOAPnuke, discarding reads with adapters, uncalled bases, mean Phred below 15, or no exact constant-primer or identifier match. COPE v1.2.5 was used to merge high-quality paired reads, and clonotypes were defined as unique nucleotide sequences. Clonotypes were aligned to IMGT TRBV, TRBD and TRBJ reference segments using MiTCR v1.1. The analysis included only V-J combinations with a frequency above 0.0001, which together covered around 99% of the repertoires. A TCS score was defined as the ratio of F50 (clonal expansion) to E x V (chaos), with BLOSUM62-based TCRdist applied between CDR3 peptides within each V-J. Welch's t-statistics and random forest reduced several hundred V-J features to 13, which were used in a naive Bayes classifier (R e1071). Sample size was not statistically predetermined, and blinding of investigators to group allocation was not performed. The paper describes TCR Vbeta CDR3 sequencing of 135 peripheral blood samples, made up of some 40 ophthalmopathy patients, 70 to 75 hyperthyroidism patients and roughly 17 progressor patients.

The chain uses TRBV2 and TRBJ1-6; TRBD1 lines up with 8 middle nucleotides. The receptor was isolated from a woman aged 18-29 years with Graves disease. Donor details come from another sample of the same person, matched by shared clones. The sample here was peripheral blood mononuclear cells (PBMCs), taken at new diagnosis, from a patient treated with antithyroid drugs. The CDR3 is CASSARQGSNSPLHF. The bases read TGTGCCAGCAGTGCCCGACAGGGGAGTAATTCACCCCTCCACTTT.